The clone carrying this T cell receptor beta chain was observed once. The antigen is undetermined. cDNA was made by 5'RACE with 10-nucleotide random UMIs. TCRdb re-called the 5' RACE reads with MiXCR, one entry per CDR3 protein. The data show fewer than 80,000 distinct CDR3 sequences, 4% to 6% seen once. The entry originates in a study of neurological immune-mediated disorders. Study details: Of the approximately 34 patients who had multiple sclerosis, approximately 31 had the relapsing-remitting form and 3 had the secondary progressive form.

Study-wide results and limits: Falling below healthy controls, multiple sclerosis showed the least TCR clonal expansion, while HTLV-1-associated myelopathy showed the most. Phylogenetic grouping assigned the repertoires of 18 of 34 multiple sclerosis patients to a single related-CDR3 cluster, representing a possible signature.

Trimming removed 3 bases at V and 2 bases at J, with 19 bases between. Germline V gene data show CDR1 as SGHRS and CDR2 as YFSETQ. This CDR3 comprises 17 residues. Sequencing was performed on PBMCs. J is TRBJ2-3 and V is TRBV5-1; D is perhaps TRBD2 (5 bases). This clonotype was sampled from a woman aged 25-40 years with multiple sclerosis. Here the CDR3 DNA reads TGCGCCAGCAGCTACCCCGGGGAGTCCTTACTCACAGATACGCAGTATTTT. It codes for CASSYPGESLLTDTQYF.